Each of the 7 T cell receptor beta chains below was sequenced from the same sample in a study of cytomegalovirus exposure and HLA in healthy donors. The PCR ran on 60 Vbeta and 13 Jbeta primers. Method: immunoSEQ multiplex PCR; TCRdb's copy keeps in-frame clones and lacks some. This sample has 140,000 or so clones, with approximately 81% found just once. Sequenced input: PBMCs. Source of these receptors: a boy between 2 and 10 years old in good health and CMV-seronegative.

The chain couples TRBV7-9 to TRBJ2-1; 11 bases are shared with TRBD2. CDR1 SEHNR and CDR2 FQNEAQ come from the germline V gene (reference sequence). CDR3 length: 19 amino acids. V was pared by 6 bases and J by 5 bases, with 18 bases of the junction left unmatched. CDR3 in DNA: TGTGCCAGCAGACAACCCGGGGCCTCGACTAGCGGGAAGGACAATGAGCAGTTCTTC. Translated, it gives CASRQPGASTSGKDNEQFF.

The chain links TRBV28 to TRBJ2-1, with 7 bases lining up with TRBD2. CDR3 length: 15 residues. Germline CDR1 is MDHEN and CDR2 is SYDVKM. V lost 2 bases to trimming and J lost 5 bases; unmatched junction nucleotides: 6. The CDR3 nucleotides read TGTGCCAGCAGTTTACCGGGACTACCCAACAATGAGCAGTTCTTC. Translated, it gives CASSLPGLPNNEQFF.

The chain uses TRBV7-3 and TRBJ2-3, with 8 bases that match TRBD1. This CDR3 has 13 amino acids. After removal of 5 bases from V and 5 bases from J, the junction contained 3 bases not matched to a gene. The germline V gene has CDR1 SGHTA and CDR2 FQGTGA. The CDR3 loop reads CASSLDRGDTQYF. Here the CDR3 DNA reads TGTGCCAGCAGCCTAGACAGGGGAGATACGCAGTATTTT.

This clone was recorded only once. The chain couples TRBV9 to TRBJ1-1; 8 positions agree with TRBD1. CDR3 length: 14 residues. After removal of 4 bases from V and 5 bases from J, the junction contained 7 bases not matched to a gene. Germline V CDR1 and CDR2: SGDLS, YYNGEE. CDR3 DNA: TGTGCCAGCAGCCCAGGACAGGGTTGGACTGAAGCTTTCTTT. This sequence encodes CASSPGQGWTEAFF.

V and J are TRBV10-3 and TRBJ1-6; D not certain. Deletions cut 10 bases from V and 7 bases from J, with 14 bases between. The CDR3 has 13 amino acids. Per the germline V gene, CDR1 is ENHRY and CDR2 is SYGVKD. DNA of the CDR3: TGTGCCACCGTTGGGGAGCAGAATTCACCCCTCCACTTT. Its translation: CATVGEQNSPLHF.

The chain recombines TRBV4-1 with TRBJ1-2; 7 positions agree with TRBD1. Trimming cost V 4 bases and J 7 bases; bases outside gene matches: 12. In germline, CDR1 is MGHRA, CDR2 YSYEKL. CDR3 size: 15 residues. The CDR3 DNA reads TGCGCCAGCAGCCGTAGGGGACAGCCACTACTTGGCTACACCTTC. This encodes CASSRRGQPLLGYTF.

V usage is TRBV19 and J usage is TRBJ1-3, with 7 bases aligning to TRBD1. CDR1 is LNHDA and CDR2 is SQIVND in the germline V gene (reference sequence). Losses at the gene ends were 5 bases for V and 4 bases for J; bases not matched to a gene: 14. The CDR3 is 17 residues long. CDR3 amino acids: CASSRTGTVRGGNTIYF. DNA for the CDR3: TGTGCCAGTAGTCGTACTGGGACAGTTCGAGGAGGAAACACCATATATTTT.